This T cell receptor (beta chain) was captured by sequencing in a study of CD8+CD57+ T cells in acquired aplastic anemia. Across the study: Healthy-donor CD4+ cells averaged about 11 million reads.

Germline V gives CDR1 SNHLY, CDR2 FYNNEI. The CDR3 has 14 residues. V was shortened by 3 bases and J by 7 bases, with 15 bases between the two germline ends. Genomic DNA served as template for TCR beta VDJ and CDR3 profiling. TCRdb reprocessed the reads with MiXCR, giving one entry per CDR3 protein. The data show roughly 81,000 distinct CDR3 sequences, about half seen once. The sequence was collected from a human donor in good health, serving as a control. The chain combines TRBV2 with TRBJ1-2; no clear D. The sequenced material came from sorted CD4+, CD8+, or CD8+CD57+ T cells (not recorded which) from PBMCs. For the CDR3, the DNA is TGTGCCAGCAGTGATTTGGCAAGGCCGAGTGGCTACACCTTC. Its translation: CASSDLARPSGYTF.